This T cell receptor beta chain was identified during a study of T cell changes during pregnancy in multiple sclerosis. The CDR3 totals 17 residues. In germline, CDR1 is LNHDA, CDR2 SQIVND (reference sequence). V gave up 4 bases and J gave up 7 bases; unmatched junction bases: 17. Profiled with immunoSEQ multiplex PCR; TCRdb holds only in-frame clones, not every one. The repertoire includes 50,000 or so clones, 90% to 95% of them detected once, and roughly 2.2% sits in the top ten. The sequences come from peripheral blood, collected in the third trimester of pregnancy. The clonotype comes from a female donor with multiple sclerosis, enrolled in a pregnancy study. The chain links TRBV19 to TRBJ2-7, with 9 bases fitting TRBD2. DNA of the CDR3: TGTGCCAGTAGTACTCCTTCAGGACTAGCGAACCGAGGAGAGCAGTACTTC. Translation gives CASSTPSGLANRGEQYF.